The next 26 T cell receptor beta chains were all read from a single sample in a study of cytomegalovirus exposure and HLA in healthy donors. With 60 Vbeta and 13 Jbeta primers, the PCR was carried out. Libraries were prepared by immunoSEQ multiplex PCR; TCRdb keeps only in-frame clonotypes and omits some of them. The sample consists of some 120,000 clones, over 60% of them appearing once. The sample consisted of PBMCs. These receptors originate from a man aged 25-40 years in good health and CMV-seropositive.

The chain is built from TRBV9 and TRBJ2-7; weak D call: TRBD2 (5 bases). CDR1 and CDR2 (germline): SGDLS, YYNGEE. CDR3 length: 12 residues. The V gene lost 2 bases and the J gene lost 5 bases, with 8 bases spanning the gap. In nucleotides, the CDR3 is TGTGCCAGCAGCGTCTCCGGGAACGAGCAGTACTTC. As protein: CASSVSGNEQYF.

J is TRBJ2-1 and V is TRBV14, with D possibly matching TRBD2 (6 bases). Germline values: CDR1 SGHDN, CDR2 FVKESK. The V gene lost 0 bases and the J gene lost 0 bases, with 15 bases spanning the gap. The CDR3 length is 18 residues. The CDR3 sequence is CASSQDWVSGSSYNEQFF. CDR3 sequence (DNA): TGTGCCAGCAGCCAAGATTGGGTTAGCGGTAGCTCCTACAATGAGCAGTTCTTC.

The J gene is TRBJ2-1, the V gene TRBV29-1; 8 bases match TRBD2. This CDR3 contains 12 residues. The junction had 5 bases not matched to a gene; V was cut back by 8 bases and J by 5 bases. Germline CDR1 reads SQVTM; CDR2 reads ANQGSEA. CDR3: CSSGRGDNEQFF. CDR3 nucleotides: TGCAGCTCTGGGCGGGGGGACAATGAGCAGTTCTTC.

The rearrangement links TRBV5-1 to TRBJ2-5; 10 bases match TRBD2. Germline assignment: CDR1 SGHRS and CDR2 YFSETQ. CDR3 size: 17 residues. The V gene end was trimmed by 4 bases and the J gene end by 2 bases; junction bases not matched to a gene: 11. CDR3 nucleotides: TGCGCCAGCAGCCGGAGGGCGGCTAGCGGGGGTCAAGAGACCCAGTACTTC. It encodes CASSRRAASGGQETQYF. The full variable domain, in which reference TRBV5-1 and TRBJ2-5 provide the parts outside the CDR3, is KAGVTQTPRYLIKTRGQQVTLSCSPISGHRSVSWYQQTPGQGLQFLFEYFSETQRNKGNFPGRFSGRQFSNSRSEMNVSTLELGDSALYLCASSRRAASGGQETQYFGPGTRLLVL.

The genes are TRBV29-1 and TRBJ2-5; 15 nucleotides align to TRBD2. J gave up 5 bases and V 6 bases, and 19 bases lay outside the gene matches. Germline loops: CDR1 SQVTM, CDR2 ANQGSEA. The CDR3 is made up of 19 amino acids. The CDR3 DNA follows: TGCAGCGTGATCCCCCTGGGGACTAGCGGGAGGCAACCCCGCGAGACCCAGTACTTC. The encoded protein is CSVIPLGTSGRQPRETQYF.

This clone has a single count. The rearrangement uses TRBV19 and TRBJ2-1; tentatively, D is TRBD1 (7 bases). This CDR3 region has 13 residues. The ends were cut back, 5 bases at V and 8 bases at J, with 13 bases in the middle. Germline V CDR1 and CDR2: LNHDA, SQIVND (reference sequence). For the CDR3, the DNA is TGTGCCAGTAGTTTCCAGGGGGAGGATGAGCAGTTCTTC. Its protein is CASSFQGEDEQFF.

J is TRBJ1-1 and V is TRBV6-1; D unresolved. V was cut by 8 bases and J by 9 bases, with 19 bases left in between. Germline assignment: CDR1 MNHNS and CDR2 SASEGT. CDR3 length equals 13 residues. The CDR3 region is CASQVARPDKAFF. As DNA, the CDR3 is TGTGCCAGCCAGGTTGCACGGCCCGATAAAGCTTTCTTT.

This clone was found many times. The sample carries other DNA sequences with the same CDR3. The J gene is TRBJ2-5, the V gene TRBV5-1; D perhaps matches TRBD2 (5 bases). V was trimmed by 0 bases and J by 7 bases, leaving 10 bases between them. CDR3 size: 13 residues. Germline CDR1 and CDR2: SGHRS and YFSETQ. This CDR3 reads CASSLEPSGTQYF. As DNA, the CDR3 is TGCGCCAGCAGCTTGGAACCAAGCGGGACCCAGTACTTC. The variable domain in full, completed from reference TRBV5-1 and TRBJ2-5, reads KAGVTQTPRYLIKTRGQQVTLSCSPISGHRSVSWYQQTPGQGLQFLFEYFSETQRNKGNFPGRFSGRQFSNSRSEMNVSTLELGDSALYLCASSLEPSGTQYFGPGTRLLVL.

This clone was counted only a few times. The rearrangement links TRBV4-1 to TRBJ2-2, with 8 bases fitting TRBD1. V shed 2 bases and J 7 bases; nucleotides not matched to a gene: 6. Germline V gene sequence: CDR1 MGHRA, CDR2 YSYEKL. CDR3 length: 15 residues. CDR3 in DNA: TGCGCCAGCAGCCAAACGGACAGGGCTGGCGGGGAGCTGTTTTTT. Protein product: CASSQTDRAGGELFF.

The rearrangement links TRBV7-9 to TRBJ1-2, with 7 bases identical to TRBD1. Germline V gene data show CDR1 as SEHNR and CDR2 as FQNEAQ (reference sequence). Trimming at V came to 5 bases and at J to 4 bases, leaving 16 bases not matched to a gene. This CDR3 region has 17 residues. The CDR3 here is CASSLPTTGASSYGYTF. CDR3 bases: TGTGCCAGCAGCCTGCCCACAACAGGGGCATCCTCCTATGGCTACACCTTC.

For this clone: The same CDR3 arises from other DNA sequences in this sample as well. The chain combines TRBV6-6 with TRBJ2-5; D is unclear. Trimming pared 2 bases from V and 1 base from J, leaving 8 bases between. Germline CDR1 MNHNY, CDR2 SVGAGI (reference sequence). CDR3 length equals 14 residues. Here the CDR3 reads CASSYLGGQETQYF. Written as DNA, the CDR3 is TGTGCCAGCAGTTACCTTGGCGGCCAAGAGACCCAGTACTTC.

CDR3 loop: CASSSLDGGSYNEQFF. The CDR3 coding sequence is TGTGCCAGCAGCTCGTTGGACGGGGGCTCCTACAATGAGCAGTTCTTC. This chain connects TRBV11-3 to TRBJ2-1; the D gene is possibly TRBD2 (6 bases). Trimming shortened V by 4 bases and J by 0 bases, and 13 bases separated the two germline ends. CDR1 and CDR2 (germline): SGHNT, YENEEA. The CDR3 consists of 16 residues.

The chain couples TRBV6-1 to TRBJ1-1; no clear D gene. This CDR3 comprises 14 residues. V gave up 3 bases and J gave up 5 bases, with 13 bases separating them. Germline V CDR1 and CDR2: MNHNS, SASEGT. The CDR3 nucleotides are TGTGCCAGCAGTGAGGCGGGTCCGCGGACTGAAGCTTTCTTT. Translated, it gives CASSEAGPRTEAFF.

The DNA for the CDR3 is TGCGCCAGCAGCTTTTCCCAGGGCAACTACGAGCAGTACTTC. Translating gives CASSFSQGNYEQYF. The chain combines TRBV5-1 with TRBJ2-7; D perhaps matches TRBD1 (5 bases). Germline V lookup: CDR1 SGHRS, CDR2 YFSETQ. Trimming left V 2 bases short and J 3 bases short, with 12 bases between. This CDR3 contains 14 residues. Supplemented by reference TRBV5-1 and TRBJ2-7, the full variable domain reads KAGVTQTPRYLIKTRGQQVTLSCSPISGHRSVSWYQQTPGQGLQFLFEYFSETQRNKGNFPGRFSGRQFSNSRSEMNVSTLELGDSALYLCASSFSQGNYEQYFGPGTRLTVT.

This chain connects TRBV6-4 to TRBJ1-1, with 10 bases aligning to TRBD1. The CDR3 has 18 residues. V trimming: 2 bases; J trimming: 3 bases; junction bases outside the gene matches: 12. Germline V lookup: CDR1 MRHNA, CDR2 SNTAGT. CDR3: CASSDPTGTGVRHTEAFF. The CDR3 DNA is TGTGCCAGCAGTGACCCCACCGGGACAGGGGTCCGCCACACTGAAGCTTTCTTT.

This clone has only one observation. This sequence joins TRBV5-1 and TRBJ1-1; D call uncertain. The CDR3 is made up of 14 amino acids. The V end was cut by 0 bases, the J end by 1 base, with 7 bases between. Germline assignment: CDR1 SGHRS and CDR2 YFSETQ. In nucleotides, the CDR3 is TGCGCCAGCAGCTTGGATGGCTCGAACACTGAAGCTTTCTTT. This codes for CASSLDGSNTEAFF. The full variable domain, completed using reference TRBV5-1 and TRBJ1-1, is KAGVTQTPRYLIKTRGQQVTLSCSPISGHRSVSWYQQTPGQGLQFLFEYFSETQRNKGNFPGRFSGRQFSNSRSEMNVSTLELGDSALYLCASSLDGSNTEAFFGQGTRLTVV.

The chain has TRBV5-1 and TRBJ2-5, with D perhaps TRBD1 (5 bases). Judging by the DNA end, TRBJ2-7 fits better; the J call may be wrong. CDR1 and CDR2 from the germline V gene are SGHRS and YFSETQ. This CDR3 has 14 residues. CDR3 in DNA: TGCGCCAGCAGCTTTGACAGCTCCTCCTACGAGCAGTACTTC. This gives the protein CASSFDSSSYEQYF.

V and J are TRBV6-5 and TRBJ1-5; no clear D. The V end lost 11 bases, the J end lost 2 bases, and 19 bases lay between the germline ends. The length of the CDR3 is 15 residues. Germline CDR1 MNHEY, CDR2 SVGAGI. CDR3 coding DNA: TGTGCCTGCCGAGGAGGCCCAGGCGGCAATCAGCCCCAGCATTTT. Its translation is CACRGGPGGNQPQHF.

The chain joins TRBV14 to TRBJ1-1, with D unclear. CDR1 and CDR2 (germline): SGHDN, FVKESK. The V gene lost 3 bases and the J gene lost 3 bases, with 11 bases spanning the gap. The CDR3 is made up of 14 amino acids. DNA of the CDR3: TGTGCCAGCAGCCATATAGAACCCGACACTGAAGCTTTCTTT. Its translation: CASSHIEPDTEAFF.

The chain carries TRBV25-1 and TRBJ2-1, with D maybe TRBD2 (6 bases). This CDR3 is built from 14 residues. The germline CDR1 and CDR2 sequences are MGHDK and SYGVNS. The V end lost 4 bases, the J end lost 7 bases, and 14 bases lay between the germline ends. CDR3 sequence (DNA): TGTGCCAGCAGTGGGGGAAAGGGAGGTAATGAGCAGTTCTTC. This gives the protein CASSGGKGGNEQFF.

The rearrangement links TRBV11-2 to TRBJ2-7; no definite D call. Per the germline V gene, CDR1 is SGHAT and CDR2 is FQNNGV. Trimming shortened V by 8 bases and J by 5 bases, and 16 bases separated the two germline ends. This CDR3 is 13 amino acids long. The DNA of the CDR3 is TGTGCCAGCGCCCGGTTGGGTACAGACGAGCAGTACTTC. Translated: CASARLGTDEQYF.

The V gene is TRBV4-2, the J gene TRBJ1-2; 10 bases are shared with TRBD1. The CDR3 is 13 amino acids. CDR1 is LGHNA, CDR2 YNFKEQ, per germline. V was pared by 4 bases and J by 7 bases, with 3 bases of the junction left unmatched. For the CDR3, the DNA is TGTGCCAGCAGCCCCGGGACAGGGGTTGGCTACACCTTC. Protein sequence: CASSPGTGVGYTF.

This clone was seen once. One end of the junction fails to match germline, which may point to a read error. This chain joins TRBV7-9 and TRBJ2-5; 8 positions match TRBD2. The germline V gene encodes CDR1 SEHNR and CDR2 FQNEAQ (reference sequence). There are 11 residues in the CDR3. The CDR3 coding sequence is TGTTCCAGTCGGGGGGGAGAGACCCAGTACTTC. Amino acids: CSSRGGETQYF. Filled out from reference TRBV7-9 and TRBJ2-5, the complete variable domain reads DTGVSQNPRHKITKRGQNVTFRCDPISEHNRLYWYRQTLGQGPEFLTYFQNEAQLEKSRLLSDRFSAERPKGSFSTLEIQRTEQGDSAMYLCSSRGGETQYFGPGTRLLVL.

The J gene is TRBJ2-3, the V gene TRBV5-1, with D tentatively TRBD1 (5 bases). The length of the CDR3 is 15 residues. V was trimmed by 4 bases and J by 2 bases, leaving 14 bases between them. CDR1 is SGHRS and CDR2 is YFSETQ in the germline V gene. As DNA, the CDR3 is TGCGCCAGCAGCAAATCGAGACAGTACACAGATACGCAGTATTTT. Translating gives CASSKSRQYTDTQYF. Together with reference TRBV5-1 and TRBJ2-3, the CDR3 gives the full variable domain: KAGVTQTPRYLIKTRGQQVTLSCSPISGHRSVSWYQQTPGQGLQFLFEYFSETQRNKGNFPGRFSGRQFSNSRSEMNVSTLELGDSALYLCASSKSRQYTDTQYFGPGTRLTVL.

Comment on this clone: Possible read error: a much larger clone is one base away. The sample carries other DNA sequences with the same CDR3. This chain uses TRBV6-5 with TRBJ2-3, with 12 bases lining up with TRBD2. The germline V gene encodes CDR1 MNHEY and CDR2 SVGAGI. V lost 5 bases, J lost 1 base, and 1 base stayed unmatched. The CDR3 extends over 15 amino acids. The CDR3 loop reads CASSRLAGGTDTQYF. The CDR3 region has the DNA TGTGCCAGCAGTCGACTAGCGGGGGGCACAGATACGCAGTATTTT.

This chain joins TRBV6-4 and TRBJ2-3; 12 bases map to TRBD1. Trimming took 3 bases from V and 7 from J; bases not matched to a gene: 11. The CDR3 covers 17 residues. Per the germline V gene, CDR1 is MRHNA and CDR2 is SNTAGT. CDR3 sequence (DNA): TGTGCCAGCAGTGAAGAGGGACAGGGGGCGCCGGGTTATACGCAGTATTTT. As protein: CASSEEGQGAPGYTQYF.